This TCR beta chain appears in the sequencing data of a study of graft-versus-host responses after intestinal transplantation. Study details: Isolated intestinal, liver-intestinal, or multivisceral transplants had been given to the recipients. Recipients were all induced with anti-thymocyte globulin, then given tacrolimus and steroids for approximately 3 years.

Study findings and constraints: In patients with graft-donor T cell macrochimerism, allograft graft-versus-host to host-versus-graft clonal ratios were high. Levels of circulating GvH clones at their peak were associated with early post-transplant HvG declines.

TCRdb's table, derived via immunoSEQ multiplex PCR, lists solely in-frame clones and lacks some. Altogether about 88,000 clones are present, just under 95% being singletons, with the ten largest covering roughly 0.31%. A few counts support this clone. As yet, its antigen is unknown. The clonotype comes from a human donor who received an intestinal transplant. The sequences come from unstimulated CD4+ T cells sorted from spleen or lymph node cells, collected before intestinal transplant.

The CDR3 protein is CASSYQGTGGGYEQYF. CDR3 DNA sequence: TGTGCCAGCAGTTACCAGGGGACAGGGGGCGGATACGAGCAGTACTTC. This sequence joins TRBV6-5 and TRBJ2-7; TRBD1 aligns across 12 bases. The CDR3 contains 16 residues. V shed 2 bases and J 4 bases; nucleotides not matched to a gene: 6. The germline V gene has CDR1 MNHEY and CDR2 SVGAGI.